The 16 T cell receptor beta chains listed next were all sequenced from one sample in a study of blood T cell repertoires in COVID-19. TCRdb keeps only in-frame clones here, not all; method: immunoSEQ multiplex PCR. The sample shows approximately 330,000 clones, 87% of them seen only once. The sequenced sample consisted of peripheral blood. Receptor source: a young man with COVID-19, enrolled during active disease.

The chain has TRBV4-3 and TRBJ2-1; no clear D. CDR1 and CDR2 (germline): LGHNA, YSLEER. This CDR3 has 17 residues. Deletions cut 0 bases from V and 6 bases from J, with 18 bases between. The CDR3 region has the DNA TGCGCCAGCAGCCAAGATCACTTTGGCCTCCCGGGCAATGAGCAGTTCTTC. It yields the protein CASSQDHFGLPGNEQFF.

CDR3 in amino acids: CSVVQNTEAFF. CDR3 DNA: TGCAGCGTTGTCCAGAACACTGAAGCTTTCTTT. The V call is TRBV29-1, the J call TRBJ1-1, with D unclear. V lost 4 bases and J lost 1, with 4 bases in between. The CDR3 sequence is 11 residues long. Germline CDR1 is SQVTM and CDR2 is ANQGSEA.

This clone appeared a few times. The DNA of the CDR3 is TGTGCCAGCAGCAAAGCCTTAGCGCCTAGCTCCTACGAGCAGTACTTC. Translating it yields CASSKALAPSSYEQYF. This sequence joins TRBV21-1 and TRBJ2-7; the table assigns TRBD2, which was not confirmed against the DNA. TRBV21-1 is recorded as a pseudogene. The CDR3 is 16 amino acids.

The CDR3 sequence: CASSSASGGNQETQYF. CDR3 bases: TGTGCCAGCAGTTCCGCTAGCGGGGGGAACCAAGAGACCCAGTACTTC. The rearrangement uses TRBV6-5 and TRBJ2-5, with 11 bases fitting TRBD2. Germline CDR1 reads MNHEY; CDR2 reads SVGAGI. The CDR3 contains 16 residues. V shed 4 bases and J 0 bases; nucleotides not matched to a gene: 4.

This clone was recorded a few times. The chain employs TRBV3-1 (or the pseudogene TRBV3-2) and TRBJ2-5; D is uncertain. This CDR3 comprises 13 residues. CDR1 and CDR2 from the germline V gene are LGHDT and YNNKEL (reference sequence). V gave up 4 bases and J gave up 3 bases, with 9 bases separating them. The chain's CDR3 is CASSLTTKETQYF. CDR3 coding DNA: TGTGCCAGCAGCCTAACAACTAAAGAGACCCAGTACTTC.

The CDR3 protein is CATSFRFSTNEKLFF. The CDR3 region has the DNA TGTGCCACCAGCTTCCGGTTCTCAACTAATGAAAAACTGTTTTTT. The gene calls are TRBV15 and TRBJ1-4; no clear D. V lost 5 bases to trimming and J lost 0 bases, with 10 bases between them. Germline CDR1 is LNHNV and CDR2 is YYDKDF (reference sequence). CDR3 size: 15 residues. Complete variable domain (other parts from reference TRBV15 and TRBJ1-4): DAMVIQNPRYQVTQFGKPVTLSCSQTLNHNVMYWYQQKSSQAPKLLFHYYDKDFNNEADTPDNFQSRRPNTSFCFLDIRSPGLGDTAMYLCATSFRFSTNEKLFFGSGTQLSVL.

This clone has a single count. The chain is built from TRBV19 and TRBJ1-5; tentatively, D is TRBD1 (6 bases). CDR1 is LNHDA, CDR2 SQIVND, per germline (reference sequence). The CDR3 extends over 14 amino acids. The V gene lost 7 bases and the J gene lost 0 bases, with 10 bases spanning the gap. The CDR3 loop is CASIGQISNQPQHF. The CDR3, as DNA: TGTGCCAGTATCGGACAGATTAGCAATCAGCCCCAGCATTTT.

The chain employs TRBV14 and TRBJ2-1; TRBD2 matches at 7 bases. The CDR3 sequence is 16 residues long. Germline V gene data show CDR1 as SGHDN and CDR2 as FVKESK. V lost 1 base to trimming and J lost 3 bases; unmatched junction nucleotides: 6. The CDR3 is CASSQGWRGYYNEQFF. CDR3 DNA sequence: TGTGCCAGCAGCCAAGGGTGGCGGGGGTACTACAATGAGCAGTTCTTC. The full variable domain, in which reference TRBV14 and TRBJ2-1 provide the parts outside the CDR3, is EAGVTQFPSHSVIEKGQTVTLRCDPISGHDNLYWYRRVMGKEIKFLLHFVKESKQDESGMPNNRFLAERTGGTYSTLKVQPAELEDSGVYFCASSQGWRGYYNEQFFGPGTRLTVL.

This chain connects TRBV23-1 to TRBJ2-1; 14 bases are shared with TRBD2. TRBV23-1 is an ORF, and what it does is uncertain. The junction had 4 bases not matched to a gene; V was cut back by 2 bases and J by 4 bases. This CDR3 spans 17 amino acids. The CDR3 DNA sequence: TGCGCCAGCAGTCAACCCCGGACTAGCGGGGGGTACAATGAGCAGTTCTTC. This encodes CASSQPRTSGGYNEQFF.

The gene calls are TRBV5-1 and TRBJ1-2, with D perhaps TRBD1 (5 bases). The V gene's germline CDR1 is SGHRS and CDR2 YFSETQ. V was cut by 4 bases and J by 0 bases, with 19 bases left in between. The CDR3 loop spans 17 amino acids. The CDR3, as DNA: TGCGCCAGCAGCCCAGGCTTGGGCGGGACTTCTAACTATGGCTACACCTTC. Translation gives CASSPGLGGTSNYGYTF.

This chain links TRBV4-1 with TRBJ2-1; 7 bases line up with TRBD2. Germline lookup yields CDR1 MGHRA and CDR2 YSYEKL. This CDR3 comprises 17 residues. Trimming cost V 0 bases and J 7 bases; bases outside gene matches: 12. For the CDR3, the DNA is TGCGCCAGCAGCCAAGACCCCGCTCGCGGGAGCTGGAATGAGCAGTTCTTC. Its translation: CASSQDPARGSWNEQFF.

This chain joins TRBV14 and TRBJ1-2, with TRBD1 identical over 7 bases. V lost 4 bases and J lost 7; bases outside the gene matches: 12. CDR3 size: 15 residues. Looked up from germline, CDR1 is SGHDN and CDR2 is FVKESK. The CDR3 spells CASSLNRGVVSGYTF. The CDR3 bases are TGTGCCAGCAGCCTGAACAGGGGTGTGGTCTCTGGCTACACCTTC.

Here the CDR3 reads CASSLGGAGVTDTQYF. The CDR3 DNA reads TGTGCCAGCAGCCTAGGGGGAGCGGGGGTCACAGATACGCAGTATTTT. V gene TRBV7-2 combines with J gene TRBJ2-3; 8 bases are a match to TRBD2. The junction had 9 bases not matched to a gene; V was cut back by 5 bases and J by 2 bases. Germline values: CDR1 SGHTA, CDR2 FQGNSA. The CDR3 contains 16 residues.

The genes are TRBV7-3 and TRBJ2-7; 10 bases are a match to TRBD1. Germline V gives CDR1 SGHTA, CDR2 FQGTGA. Trimming at V came to 4 bases and at J to 5 bases, leaving 8 bases not matched to a gene. The CDR3 consists of 15 residues. CDR3 region: CASSSAGTGANEQYF. The CDR3 region has the DNA TGTGCCAGCAGCTCGGCCGGGACAGGGGCGAACGAGCAGTACTTC.

The J gene is TRBJ2-7, the V gene TRBV6-1; 7 nucleotides align to TRBD1. Germline-derived CDR1 and CDR2 are MNHNS and SASEGT. V trimming: 3 bases; J trimming: 0 bases; junction bases outside the gene matches: 8. The CDR3 runs 16 residues. The CDR3 nucleotides read TGTGCCAGCAGTGACCGACAGGGTCGTGGCTCCTACGAGCAGTACTTC. Translated, it gives CASSDRQGRGSYEQYF.

Only a few counts were recorded for this clone. The V call is TRBV28, the J call TRBJ2-2; D gene ambiguous. V lost 0 bases and J 6 bases, leaving 8 bases between the germline ends. Germline V gene data show CDR1 as MDHEN and CDR2 as SYDVKM. This CDR3 has 14 amino acids. The CDR3 spells CASSLWSGAGELFF. CDR3 nucleotides: TGTGCCAGCAGTTTATGGTCAGGCGCCGGGGAGCTGTTTTTT.